The clone carrying this TCR beta chain was detected a few times. Known numbers of the T cell clone KT2 were added to PBMC. The data belong to a study of quantifying T cell responses using KT2 cells. Study background: Reverse transcription used primers in the TCR alpha and beta constant regions. Estimated efficiency of the T4 ligation step was above 8.5% under optimum conditions. The second PCR ran as a qPCR until a predetermined fluorescence threshold was reached.

An oligo carrying a UMI was ligated to the cDNA 3' end. The first PCR ran approximately 4 cycles with an equimolar RC1.1 and RC1.2 beta primer mix. From the second PCR onward, TCR alpha and beta chains were processed separately. Each CDR3 protein is one row after TCRdb ran MiXCR on the UMI-ligation and nested PCR reads. Among just under 50,000 distinct CDR3 sequences, 11% were seen once, and the ten largest hold about 10%. Germline assignment: CDR1 SGHNT and CDR2 YYREEE (reference sequence). V shed 4 bases, J shed 7 bases, and the junction held 15 bases outside the gene matches. The CDR3 is made up of 18 amino acids.

The TCR comes from a human donor. This chain connects TRBV5-4 to TRBJ2-1; 12 bases line up with TRBD2. Sequencing input: PBMCs spiked with cells of the T cell clone KT2. CDR3 nucleotides: TGTGCCAGCAGCCCCAGTGCCTCTAGCGGGGGGGCCCGGAATGAGCAGTTCTTC. It translates to CASSPSASSGGARNEQFF. Together with reference TRBV5-4 and TRBJ2-1, the CDR3 gives the full variable domain: ETGVTQSPTHLIKTRGQQVTLRCSSQSGHNTVSWYQQALGQGPQFIFQYYREEENGRGNFPPRFSGLQFPNYSSELNVNALELDDSALYLCASSPSASSGGARNEQFFGPGTRLTVL.